This section outlines one TCR beta chain sequence together with its context. What it binds is unknown. This sample was included in a study of cytomegalovirus exposure and HLA in healthy donors. This CDR3 comprises 15 residues. V was trimmed by 4 bases and J by 6 bases, leaving 16 bases between them. The V gene's germline CDR1 is LGHNT and CDR2 FRNRAP. PCR used 60 Vbeta primers and 13 Jbeta primers. The method was immunoSEQ multiplex PCR; TCRdb's version includes in-frame clones alone and lacks a portion of them. The data contain under 90,000 clones, approximately 70% of them singletons. The study's findings and limits: A later analysis, which compared TCR beta chains of equal frequency, found the HLA-associated ones more clonally expanded. Looking again later, the authors saw that most CMV-associated TCR beta chains seemed HLA-restricted.

The receptor comes from a woman between 45 and 65 years old in good health and CMV-seropositive. The chain carries TRBV12-5 and TRBJ2-1, with D perhaps matching TRBD2 (6 bases). Sample: PBMCs. The CDR3 region is CASGSSGTPPNEQFF. The DNA of the CDR3 is TGTGCTAGTGGTTCGTCCGGGACTCCCCCCAATGAGCAGTTCTTC.